The T cell receptor (beta chain) described here comes from a study of cytomegalovirus exposure and HLA in healthy donors (TCRdb year 2017). Study-level background: According to an earlier analysis of 450 to 650 of the donors, 150 million to 200 million T cells yielded approximately 120 million unique TCR beta sequences and approximately 280 Gb of sequence data. Roughly 300 gigabases of sequencing data and approximately 92 million unique TCR sequences made up an early release that covered approximately 620 HLA-typed donors. Of the roughly 400 genotyped donors, around 81% fell in the genetic ancestry cluster associated with self-reported Caucasian donors. The study was designed to test whether signatures of past pathogen exposure could be identified by cataloging public T cell receptors. The T cell repertoires of some 670 subjects were profiled by immunosequencing and related to cytomegalovirus serostatus. Along with the roughly 700-subject first cohort, a separate validation cohort of some 130 different subjects was used. To predict cytomegalovirus infection status, the study combined high-throughput TCR immunosequencing, statistical association of individual TCRs with disease status, and machine learning. In a later analysis, previously published TCR beta repertoires from 500 to 750 donors were re-analyzed and high-resolution HLA genotyping was added so that TCR occurrence patterns could be studied. Rather than using new phenotypic data, the later analysis identified candidate immune exposures from TCR beta sequences and from how often those sequences occurred across donors. In an earlier analysis of a few hundred of the donors, high-throughput TCR beta sequencing was used to judge whether each TCR beta V gene segment behaved as functional or pseudogenic. Donor age, sex, ethnicity and CMV serostatus were compiled alongside the repertoire data. A later genetic analysis took genome-wide SNP genotypes for about three fifths of the 666 donors and used that subset as a discovery cohort. Every discovery cohort repertoire had been produced on one sequencing platform. HLA typing included class I and class II loci at four-digit resolution. Typing coverage varied by locus: roughly 620-630 donors for A, B, C, DRB1 and DQB1; approximately 500 for DQA1; over 600 for DPA1; approximately 490 for DPB1. Four or five DR-DQ haplotypes were handled as single units for association and clustering because linkage in the cohort was strong. Among a few hundred genotyped donors of the cohort, an average of about 240,000 unique TCR beta nucleotide sequences were sequenced per donor, roughly 20% of them non-productive.

The investigation overall reported the following: In a later analysis, the rate of TCR association differed among HLA loci, with DRB1 alleles having the most associated TCRs and HLA-C alleles having the fewest. Presence/absence analyses assumed roughly uniform sequencing depth across donors, an assumption that may not hold. Broadly in line with IMGT annotations, most TCR beta V segments showed up in productive rearrangements about 87% or about 30% of the time in an earlier analysis of around 600 of the donors. Compared with equally common non-associated chains, HLA-associated TCR beta chains in a later analysis were more clonally expanded and had lower generation probabilities. Immune exposure information for the cohort was limited to CMV serostatus. Only TCR beta chains were sequenced in this cohort, and the absence of alpha or paired-chain data limited detectable features. According to the authors, the approach could potentially be generalized to other disease states and immunological phenotypes. Because counts were too low, about 18 rarely observed V segments, including chromosome 9 orphons, were excluded from the earlier analysis of fewer than 650 of the donors. The 87-base-pair reads could not distinguish some IMGT-functional V segments, including TRBV6-2 and TRBV6-3, so those segments were excluded. A later genetic analysis associated a missense DCLRE1C variant with V-gene and J-gene trimming of TCR beta chains, and an independent cohort replicated the association. In vitro tests confirmed that three of the cytomegalovirus-associated TCR beta chains recognize cytomegalovirus antigens. In the study, 150 to 200 TCR beta chains were listed as associated with cytomegalovirus. A further reported finding was that TCR beta sequences accurately predicted the HLA-A and HLA-B alleles for most subjects in the first cohort. A group of highly shared sequence variants was considered likely to be a technical artifact of the sequencing pipeline. When HLA alleles, especially DR and DQ, strongly co-occurred, attributing TCR associations to individual alleles was difficult. Because HLA typing was missing for some donors at each locus, association tests included only the typed subset. Linkage disequilibrium might explain the correlated functional status among segregating V segments, but an unknown experimental factor could not be ruled out. In a later analysis, some 17,000 TCR beta sequences were associated with specific HLA alleles at a false discovery rate of 0.05. A later analysis reported that several top co-occurrence clusters appeared linked to parvovirus B19, influenza, CMV and Epstein-Barr virus. In a later analysis, most CMV-associated TCR beta chains were found to appear HLA-restricted, with HLA associations seemingly driven largely by CMV exposure. According to a later genetic analysis, donors in an Asian-associated ancestry cluster had fewer N-insertions in productive TCRs than the approximately 710-donor mean. The classifier was reported to diagnose cytomegalovirus status with high specificity and sensitivity in both the original and validation cohorts. Across donors, most TCR sequences were observed very rarely, whereas some public TCRs were present in many individuals.

The protocol used for the library was the immunoSEQ multiplex PCR assay. The multiplex PCR relied on a mix of 60 forward primers for TCR Vbeta segments and 13 reverse primers for TCR Jbeta segments. The CDR3 region of rearranged TCR beta genes was amplified from genomic DNA with a multiplex PCR assay. The amplified TCR beta libraries were sequenced on the Illumina HiSeq System as 87-base-pair reads. The published analysis was carried out like this. A later analysis tallied 75 million to 95 million unique TCR beta chains across the approximately 670 repertoires, and about 10 million of those chains were shared by two or more donors. Raw reads were error-corrected and collapsed into unique sequences by a nearest-neighbor algorithm in which closely related sequences were merged to remove PCR and sequencing errors. CDR3 sequences were aligned to IMGT reference sequences to assign V, D and J gene segments. Each retained sequence needed at least a six-nucleotide match to both a V gene segment and a J gene segment. A rearrangement was called productive if the CDR3 had no stop codons and remained in frame with V and J, and every other rearrangement was called non-productive. CDR3 was defined according to IMGT convention as the region running from the second conserved V-encoded cysteine to the conserved J-encoded phenylalanine. The earlier analysis of around 640 of the donors excluded sequences that lacked an unambiguous match to a single V gene segment. In an earlier analysis of approximately 560 of the donors, a V segment was called functional when productive rearrangements were above 56.7%, and segregating when the standard deviation between donors exceeded 5%. A statistical classification framework was developed to diagnose cytomegalovirus status using the catalog of TCR beta chain sequences. In a later analysis, TCR nucleotide sequences were compared against IMGT/GENE-DB human TR gene sequences so that V and J genes could be assigned. Using the TCRdist pipeline, a later analysis assigned CDR3 sequences along with most-parsimonious VDJ recombination scenarios. In a later analysis, each TCR beta chain was defined by its CDR3 amino acid sequence together with its V-gene family, and reads lacking a unique V-gene family were excluded. As a way to deal with suspected cross-contamination and a sequencing artifact, a later analysis dropped hundreds of nucleotide sequences that were highly shared and had low generation probability. For each public chain, a later analysis derived a clonal expansion index from normalized ranks of inferred template counts within each repertoire. In a later analysis, generation probabilities were computed with a VDJ recombination model fitted to out-of-frame rearrangements, and the resulting probabilities were checked against IGoR. In a later analysis, hypergeometric tests were used to score TCR-TCR, TCR-HLA and TCR-CMV co-occurrence, with a repertoire-size bias correction applied to TCR pairs. A later analysis estimated false discovery rates by permuting HLA or CMV assignments 20 times. In a later analysis, co-occurring TCRs were grouped with DBSCAN, and TCRdist sequence similarity was added when clustering was performed within HLA-allele-positive subsets. For co-occurrence clustering, repertoires with fewer than 30,000 or more than 120,000 public chains were excluded, along with five or six repertoires with anomalous nucleotide sharing. This immuneACCESS table, as held by TCRdb, lists in-frame sequences with V and J called but not all clones. Of the missing ones, under half trace to an unresolved V gene in checked studies; the others have no known cause. That table is the source of V, J and clone size, and D and trimming were worked out from the DNA. The sample data list fewer than 60,000 clones, and 70% to 85% of these were observed just once. The ten biggest clones cover about 22% of the sample.

The CDR3 measures 16 amino acids from cysteine to phenylalanine. Only the CDR3 DNA stays, 48 bases, in frame from base 1. V is cut back by 4 bases and J by 5 bases, with 7 bases in the junction unmatched. Looking up the germline V gene (reference sequence) yields CDR1 SGHKS and CDR2 YYEKEE. The cohort consisted of some 730 healthy bone marrow donors. At the time of sampling, every cohort member was nominally healthy, though immune exposures that went unrecorded were likely present. The donor was CMV seropositive and belonged to the group of 250 to 300 seropositive cohort members. Each donor provided a peripheral blood sample, and peripheral blood mononuclear cells were used for TCR beta sequencing. The Qiagen DNeasy Blood Extraction Kit was used to extract genomic DNA from the blood cell samples. This clone came up a few times. The antigen it recognizes is unknown. The record has no base qualities; no much larger clone is one base away.

The specimen sequenced was PBMCs. The chain links TRBV5-5 with TRBJ1-6; the junction holds 9 bases that match TRBD1. This TCR was recovered from a woman in her fifties or sixties in good health and CMV-seropositive. The CDR3 amino acid sequence is: CASSGIQGADNSPLHF. In nucleotide form, the sequence is TGTGCCAGCAGCGGAATACAGGGGGCGGATAATTCACCCCTCCACTTT.